This passage covers 11 T cell receptor beta chains from one sample sequenced in a study of T cells in Graves' hyperthyroidism and ophthalmopathy. Amplified regions were TCR beta CDR3 sequences from RNA transcripts. Initially, a first-round RT-PCR of the TCR CDR3 employed the HTBI primer set. MiXCR was run by TCRdb on the multiplex PCR reads, yielding one entry per CDR3 protein. The repertoire holds 700,000 to 950,000 distinct CDR3 sequences, around 40% seen once, with around 29% in the top ten. Sequences were obtained from blood. These receptors were taken from a woman aged 40 to 55 with Graves' hyperthyroidism.

This chain uses TRBV29-1 with TRBJ1-5; 9 bases are a match to TRBD1. The junction had 15 bases not matched to a gene; V was cut back by 7 bases and J by 2 bases. Germline V lookup: CDR1 SQVTM, CDR2 ANQGSEA. This CDR3 is built from 17 residues. CDR3 region: CSALSRDRAAGNQPQHF. CDR3 DNA sequence: TGCAGCGCCCTTTCCCGGGACAGGGCGGCAGGCAATCAGCCCCAGCATTTT.

The V and J genes are TRBV27 and TRBJ1-2, with no clear D. The CDR3 is 13 amino acids. The V and J ends lost 2 bases and 2 bases respectively, with 6 bases between them. Germline CDR1 and CDR2: MNHEY and SMNVEV (reference sequence). CDR3 sequence (DNA): TGTGCCAGCAGTTTAAGGATGAACTATGGCTACACCTTC. Translation gives CASSLRMNYGYTF.

CDR3 loop: CAWVGTGNTEAFF. The CDR3 DNA is TGTGCCTGGGTAGGGACAGGTAACACTGAAGCTTTCTTT. The rearrangement joins TRBV30 to TRBJ1-1, with 8 nucleotides matching TRBD1. J gave up 2 bases and V 5 bases, and 4 bases lay outside the gene matches. CDR3 length: 13 residues. CDR1 is GTSNPN and CDR2 is SVGIG in the germline V gene (reference sequence).

This clonotype has only one observation. The rearrangement joins TRBV20-1 to TRBJ2-2; no clear D gene. V lost 4 bases to trimming and J lost 6 bases, with 9 bases between them. The CDR3 is 12 amino acids. Looked up from germline, CDR1 is DFQATT and CDR2 is SNEGSKA (reference sequence). CDR3 amino acids: CSATLGAGELFF. Written as DNA, the CDR3 is TGCAGTGCTACACTCGGCGCCGGGGAGCTGTTTTTT.

This clonotype was seen ten or more times. V and J are TRBV7-9 and TRBJ1-2; tentatively, D is TRBD1 (6 bases). Germline CDR1 reads SEHNR; CDR2 reads FQNEAQ (reference sequence). Trimming took 2 bases from V and 3 from J, leaving 19 bases between them. The CDR3 has 17 amino acids. The chain's CDR3 is CASSLTLEIEGDYGYTF. CDR3 nucleotide sequence: TGTGCCAGCAGCTTAACATTGGAAATCGAGGGGGACTATGGCTACACCTTC.

This clonotype was detected only a few times. V is TRBV7-9 and J is TRBJ1-4; maybe TRBD1 (5 bases). Germline V CDR1 and CDR2: SEHNR, FQNEAQ (reference sequence). The CDR3 runs to 16 residues. With 5 bases removed from V and 7 bases from J, the gap between germline ends came to 20 bases. CDR3 loop: CASSPNIGGLGEKLFF. In DNA form, the CDR3 reads TGTGCCAGCAGCCCCAATATCGGGGGTCTCGGTGAAAAACTGTTTTTT.

Details on this clonotype: A single base separates this from a much larger clone, so it may be a read error. The chain combines TRBV9 with TRBJ2-7; perhaps TRBD1 as D (6 bases). CDR1 is SGDLS and CDR2 is YYNGEE in the germline V gene. The length of the CDR3 is 15 residues. Trimming pared 0 bases from V and 3 bases from J, leaving 13 bases between. As DNA, the CDR3 is TGTGCCAGCAGCGTAGAAGGGGGAACTCACTACGAGCAGTACTTC. Translating it yields CASSVEGGTHYEQYF.

In its sample, this clonotype was seen a few times. V is TRBV7-9 and J is TRBJ2-3; tentatively, D is TRBD2 (6 bases). The germline V and J ends were trimmed by 5 bases and 8 bases, with 14 bases remaining between them. There are 13 residues in the CDR3. The germline CDR1 and CDR2 sequences are SEHNR and FQNEAQ (reference sequence). CDR3 sequence: CASSPSGWGTQYF. For the CDR3, the DNA is TGTGCCAGCAGCCCAAGCGGGTGGGGTACGCAGTATTTT.

This clonotype was seen repeatedly, ten times or more. The rearrangement uses TRBV7-9 and TRBJ1-3; D is unclear. The CDR3 is made up of 15 amino acids. The V and J ends lost 6 bases and 4 bases respectively, with 16 bases between them. Germline V gene data show CDR1 as SEHNR and CDR2 as FQNEAQ (reference sequence). This CDR3 is CASRPSVGRGNTIYF. In DNA, the CDR3 is TGTGCCAGCAGACCCTCAGTAGGGAGAGGAAACACCATATATTTT.

V usage is TRBV5-4 and J usage is TRBJ2-7; D call uncertain. The CDR3 sequence is 14 residues long. Trimming took off 4 bases at V and 1 base at J, with 12 bases between the two ends. Germline values: CDR1 SGHNT, CDR2 YYREEE (reference sequence). CDR3 protein: CASSQEISSYEQYF. CDR3 DNA sequence: TGTGCCAGCAGCCAAGAGATTTCTTCCTACGAGCAGTACTTC.

On this clonotype: One end of the junction is discordant with germline, which a read error may explain. The chain carries TRBV7-9 and TRBJ2-7, with TRBD1 matching over 7 bases. Germline CDR1 reads SEHNR; CDR2 reads FQNEAQ (reference sequence). The CDR3 is 15 amino acids. CDR3 DNA sequence: TGCGCCAGCAGCCTTAGGACAGGATTTATGAGCGAGCAGTACTTC. The encoded protein is CASSLRTGFMSEQYF.